This passage covers 6 T cell receptor beta chains from one sample sequenced in a study of CD8+CD57+ T cells in acquired aplastic anemia. TCR beta VDJ and CDR3 were profiled, and genomic DNA was the template. MiXCR, run by TCRdb on the reads, gives a single entry per CDR3 protein. The sample records 200,000 or so distinct CDR3 sequences, around 65% being singletons. Source material: sorted CD4+, CD8+, or CD8+CD57+ T cells (not recorded which) from PBMCs. Source of these receptors: a human donor with severe aplastic anemia or a healthy control (not recorded which).

This chain uses TRBV10-3 with TRBJ2-2; a possible D gene is TRBD1 (5 bases). The CDR3 sequence is 15 residues long. From germline, CDR1 is ENHRY and CDR2 SYGVKD. V lost 3 bases to trimming and J lost 0 bases, with 8 bases between them. CDR3 nucleotide sequence: TGTGCCATCAGTGAAGGGGCAGCGAACACCGGGGAGCTGTTTTTT. Residues: CAISEGAANTGELFF.

In this sample, this clonotype turned up a few times. The J gene is TRBJ1-2, the V gene TRBV4-1; D remains unclear. Trimming cost V 1 base and J 7 bases, with 7 bases left between them. The CDR3 totals 12 residues. Germline loops: CDR1 MGHRA, CDR2 YSYEKL. CDR3 in DNA: TGCGCCAGCAGCCAAGGATGGAGTGGCTACACCTTC. The encoded protein is CASSQGWSGYTF.

This clonotype was recorded once. The V gene is TRBV7-8, the J gene TRBJ2-3, with D maybe TRBD2 (6 bases). The CDR3 is 14 amino acids. Germline V CDR1 and CDR2: SGHVS, FQNEAQ. The V end was cut by 4 bases, the J end by 5 bases, with 13 bases between. For the CDR3, the DNA is TGTGCCAGCAGCTCCACCCCCGGGAGAGATACGCAGTATTTT. Residues: CASSSTPGRDTQYF.

This chain connects TRBV7-8 to TRBJ2-1; D not certain. Germline V gene sequence: CDR1 SGHVS, CDR2 FQNEAQ. V dropped 2 bases and J dropped 5 bases, with 13 bases sitting between them. The CDR3 loop spans 15 amino acids. DNA of the CDR3: TGTGCCAGCAGCTTATTGGCGGCATCTAACAATGAGCAGTTCTTC. It yields the protein CASSLLAASNNEQFF.

This clonotype has more than one count but fewer than ten. The CDR3 nucleotides are TGCAGCCTTTGGTCTCGGCTGCAGCATGATACGCAGTATTTT. Amino acid sequence: CSLWSRLQHDTQYF. The rearrangement joins TRBV29-1 to TRBJ2-3; D unresolved. V was clipped by 8 bases and J by 6 bases, with 21 bases between them. The germline V gene has CDR1 SQVTM and CDR2 ANQGSEA. The CDR3 sequence is 14 residues long.

The gene calls are TRBV12-3 or TRBV12-4 and TRBJ1-2; the D is unclear. V dropped 6 bases and J dropped 0 bases, with 5 bases sitting between them. The CDR3 loop spans 12 amino acids. CDR3 coding DNA: TGTGCCAGCAGCAGAACTAACTATGGCTACACCTTC. Translation: CASSRTNYGYTF.